These T cell receptor beta chains were read from a single sample in a study of T-cell reconstitution after alpha-beta-depleted transplantation in children. TCRdb analysed the PCR reads with MiXCR anew, one entry per CDR3 protein. The table records 90,000 to 100,000 distinct CDR3 sequences, about a quarter of them present only once. The sample here was PBMCs, taken before TCRalphabeta/CD19-depleted stem cell transplant. These receptors all stem from a boy aged 2 to 10 with acute lymphoblastic leukemia, due to receive a stem cell transplant. CDR3s include the opening cysteine and the closing phenylalanine or tryptophan. D genes are given only for firm matches. Clone size, where shown, is once, few, many, or a class for clones that have expanded.

V gene	D gene	clone size	J gene	CDR3 DNA	CDR3 protein
TRBV27	TRBD1	once	TRBJ2-6	TGTGCCAGCAGTCCCCAGGGGGCATATGGGGCCAACGTCCTGACTTTC	CASSPQGAYGANVLTF
TRBV20-1	TRBD1	few	TRBJ1-2	TGCAGTGCTAGGAATACAGGGGATCTGGATGGCTACACCTTC	CSARNTGDLDGYTF
TRBV6-2/TRBV6-3	TRBD2	-	TRBJ2-1	TGTGCCAGCAGTTACTCGATAACGGGAGGGCCCTTGATTGAGCAGTTCTTC	CASSYSITGGPLIEQFF
TRBV15	TRBD2	-	TRBJ2-7	TGTGCCACCAGCAGAGAGGGACTAGCGGGAGGCGGCGAGCAGTACTTC	CATSREGLAGGGEQYF
TRBV5-6	-	medium-sized	TRBJ1-2	TGTGCCAGCAGCTTGAGCGGGGAAGAGGACTATGGCTACACCTTC	CASSLSGEEDYGYTF
TRBV2	-	few	TRBJ2-7	TGTGCCAGCAGTGAGTGGGGGATCTCGTCCGAGCAGTACTTC	CASSEWGISSEQYF
TRBV5-1	-	-	TRBJ2-5	TGCGCCAGCAGCTTAATTACAGGGAGACAGCAAGAGACCCAGTACTTC	CASSLITGRQQETQYF
TRBV14	-	few	TRBJ2-6	TGTGCCAGCAGCCAAGAAGCCTACAGCTCTATTTCTGGGGCCAACGTCCTGACTTTC	CASSQEAYSSISGANVLTF
TRBV5-1	-	many	TRBJ2-3	TGCGCCAGCAGCTTTTTACCAGATACGCAGTATTTT	CASSFLPDTQYF
TRBV29-1	-	-	TRBJ1-3	TGCAGCGTTGAAGAATACACTGTCTCTGGAAACACCATATATTTT	CSVEEYTVSGNTIYF
TRBV19	TRBD2	-	TRBJ2-1	TGTGCCAGTAGCACCGGGACTAGGTACCATGAGCAGTTCTTC	CASSTGTRYHEQFF
TRBV28	-	-	TRBJ2-2	TGTGCCAGCCGGTCCGACGGGAACACCGGGGAGCTGTTTTTT	CASRSDGNTGELFF
TRBV5-1	TRBD1	few	TRBJ2-1	TGCGCCAGCAGCTCAGGGACAGCGCTTTACAATGAGCAGTTCTTC	CASSSGTALYNEQFF
TRBV7-8	-	-	TRBJ2-1	TGTGCCAGCAGCTTAATAGAAAGAATCTACAATGAGCAGTTCTTC	CASSLIERIYNEQFF
TRBV7-2	TRBD2	few	TRBJ2-1	TGTGCCAGCACACTTCTACCCGGCGGGAGGAATGAGCAGTTCTTC	CASTLLPGGRNEQFF
TRBV7-9	TRBD1	many	TRBJ2-6	TGTGCCAGCACACCGGGACAGGGCCGCTCTGGGGCCAACGTCCTGACTTTC	CASTPGQGRSGANVLTF
TRBV25-1	TRBD2	few	TRBJ2-5	TGTGCCAGCACCAGGACTAGCGGAGGGGCCTTCCCGGAGACCCAGTACTTC	CASTRTSGGAFPETQYF
TRBV19	-	-	TRBJ2-2	TGTGCCAGTAATGAGGAGGGGCTTACCGGGGAGCTGTTTTTT	CASNEEGLTGELFF
TRBV4-2	TRBD1	-	TRBJ2-3	TGTGCCATGAGCCAGGGGGGGACAGGGGGTACAGATACGCAGTATTTT	CAMSQGGTGGTDTQYF
TRBV7-2	-	-	TRBJ2-7	TGTGCCAGCAGCCCCCGGGACACATTCTACGAGCAGTACTTC	CASSPRDTFYEQYF
TRBV3-1	-	-	TRBJ2-7	TGTGCCAGCAGCCCCGGGGGCGGCGCCTCCTACGAGCAGTACTTC	CASSPGGGASYEQYF
TRBV29-1	-	-	TRBJ2-5	TGCAGCGTCCGGATACTCCAAGAGACCCAGTACTTC	CSVRILQETQYF
TRBV5-1	-	few	TRBJ2-1	TGCGCCAGCAGCTTCGGCAGAGGGGGGGGATACAATGAGCAGTTCTTC	CASSFGRGGGYNEQFF
TRBV20-1	-	-	TRBJ2-7	TGCAGTGCTAGGAGGGGGTTTAACTCCTACGAGCAGTACTTC	CSARRGFNSYEQYF
TRBV4-1	-	-	TRBJ1-1	TGCGCCAGCAGCCAAGCGGGGGGCCTCATGAACACTGAAGCTTTCTTT	CASSQAGGLMNTEAFF
TRBV20-1	-	few	TRBJ2-1	TGCAGTGCTAGGGCACCTCCCGGGACCACCTCCTACAATGAGCAGTTCTTC	CSARAPPGTTSYNEQFF
TRBV20-1	TRBD2	few	TRBJ2-4	TGCAGTGCTAGAGGGGGAGGGGTAAGCCCAAACATTCAGTACTTC	CSARGGGVSPNIQYF
TRBV2	TRBD1	once	TRBJ1-4	TGTGCCAGCAGTTCGGCGACAGGGCGGTCCGAAAAACTGTTTTTT	CASSSATGRSEKLFF
TRBV7-8	TRBD1	few	TRBJ1-5	TGTGCCAGCGCCCAGGGGGCAAGGCAGCCCCAGCATTTT	CASAQGARQPQHF
TRBV28	TRBD2	many	TRBJ2-3	TGTGCCAGCAGTCCGTCACCGGGACTAGGGAACACAGATACGCAGTATTTT	CASSPSPGLGNTDTQYF
TRBV10-3	TRBD1	-	TRBJ2-5	TGTGCCACCTCAACAGGGGTGCATGAGGAGACCCAGTACTTC	CATSTGVHEETQYF
TRBV11-2	TRBD1	-	TRBJ2-3	TGTGCCAGCAGCTCCGGACAGGTCGACAGAGATACGCAGTATTTT	CASSSGQVDRDTQYF
TRBV10-2	-	-	TRBJ2-3	TGCGCCAGCAGTGACCGTAGCGGAGGGCCTCCGGGGAGAGATACGCAGTATTTT	CASSDRSGGPPGRDTQYF
TRBV6-1	TRBD2	-	TRBJ2-5	TGTGCCAGCAGTAGACTAGCGGAGGAGCAAGAGACCCAGTACTTC	CASSRLAEEQETQYF
TRBV12-3/TRBV12-4	-	-	TRBJ2-7	TGTGCCAGCAGTCTGGCAGGCCGCGAGCAGTACTTC	CASSLAGREQYF
TRBV12-3/TRBV12-4	-	-	TRBJ2-3	TGTGCCAGCAGTCCCCGACAGACGCCTCTAGATACGCAGTATTTT	CASSPRQTPLDTQYF
TRBV7-2	-	many	TRBJ2-3	TGTGCCAGCAGCTTATCGGCATATACGCAGTATTTT	CASSLSAYTQYF
TRBV28	-	-	TRBJ1-2	TGTGCCAGCAGTTACCGTAACTATGGCTACACCTTC	CASSYRNYGYTF
TRBV20-1	-	-	TRBJ2-1	TGCAGTGCGATCCTGGACCCCCAACCCTTCTTC	CSAILDPQPFF
TRBV3-1	TRBD1	-	TRBJ2-5	TGTGCCAGCAGCTCGCGGACAGGGTCGGAGACCCAGTACTTC	CASSSRTGSETQYF
TRBV20-1	-	-	TRBJ2-1	TGCAGTGCTATTGAGTCGGTTAGCAATGAGCAGTTCTTC	CSAIESVSNEQFF
TRBV5-8	TRBD2	-	TRBJ2-1	TGTGCCAGTATATCCCTAGCGGGGGCCGGGTTATACAATGAGCAGTTCTTC	CASISLAGAGLYNEQFF
TRBV29-1	TRBD1	few	TRBJ2-5	TGCAGCGTTAGGCCGCACAGGGGAGAGACCCAGTACTTC	CSVRPHRGETQYF
TRBV9	-	few	TRBJ1-2	TGTGCCAGCAGCGTAGAACAGTCGGGTGGCTACACCTTC	CASSVEQSGGYTF
TRBV30	TRBD2	-	TRBJ2-1	TGTGCCTGGAGCCTAGTACTAGCGGAGGTCAATGAGCAGTTCTTC	CAWSLVLAEVNEQFF
TRBV12-3/TRBV12-4	TRBD1	-	TRBJ1-5	TGTGCCAGCAGTTTATCGGGACAGGGTATTCAGCCCCAGCATTTT	CASSLSGQGIQPQHF
TRBV7-2	-	few	TRBJ2-7	TGTGCCAGCAGCTTATCAGGGAACCACGAGCAGTACTTC	CASSLSGNHEQYF
TRBV7-2	TRBD2	-	TRBJ2-1	TGTGCCAGCAGCTTAGGCGCGGGAGCCATCAATGAGCAGTTCTTC	CASSLGAGAINEQFF
TRBV7-9	-	many	TRBJ2-1	TGTGCCAGCAGCCCTCCAACCGGGACAAATGAGCAGTTCTTC	CASSPPTGTNEQFF
TRBV4-1	-	-	TRBJ2-6	TGCGCCAGCAGCCCGACAGGTTCCCCCTCTGGGGCCAACGTCCTGACTTTC	CASSPTGSPSGANVLTF
TRBV5-1	-	-	TRBJ1-1	TGCGCCAGCAGCCGTCGGGATATGCCCGCTGAAGCTTTCTTT	CASSRRDMPAEAFF
TRBV6-1	-	many	TRBJ2-5	TGTGCCAGCAGTGAACAAGAGACCCAGTACTTC	CASSEQETQYF
TRBV20-1	TRBD2	-	TRBJ2-3	TGCAGTGCTCAAAGGGGTAGCGGGACCACAGATACGCAGTATTTT	CSAQRGSGTTDTQYF
TRBV4-3	TRBD2	many	TRBJ2-6	TGCGCCAGCAGCCCGACTAGCGGCTCTGGGGCCAACGTCCTGACTTTC	CASSPTSGSGANVLTF
TRBV20-1	-	-	TRBJ1-2	TGCAGTGTCCGGAACGGGGGCTATGGCTACACCTTC	CSVRNGGYGYTF
TRBV3-1	-	many	TRBJ2-2	TGTGCCAGCAGCCCCCCAACAGGTTTAAACACCGGGGAGCTGTTTTTT	CASSPPTGLNTGELFF
TRBV15	-	few	TRBJ2-1	TGTGCCACCAGCAGAGATATGGGTGAGCAGTTCTTC	CATSRDMGEQFF
TRBV20-1	-	-	TRBJ2-1	TGCAGTGCTAGGGCGTTTAGCCGAAGAGTGCAGTTCTTC	CSARAFSRRVQFF
TRBV5-6	-	-	TRBJ2-5	TGTGCCAGCAGCTTGGTGGGGAAGACCCAGTACTTC	CASSLVGKTQYF